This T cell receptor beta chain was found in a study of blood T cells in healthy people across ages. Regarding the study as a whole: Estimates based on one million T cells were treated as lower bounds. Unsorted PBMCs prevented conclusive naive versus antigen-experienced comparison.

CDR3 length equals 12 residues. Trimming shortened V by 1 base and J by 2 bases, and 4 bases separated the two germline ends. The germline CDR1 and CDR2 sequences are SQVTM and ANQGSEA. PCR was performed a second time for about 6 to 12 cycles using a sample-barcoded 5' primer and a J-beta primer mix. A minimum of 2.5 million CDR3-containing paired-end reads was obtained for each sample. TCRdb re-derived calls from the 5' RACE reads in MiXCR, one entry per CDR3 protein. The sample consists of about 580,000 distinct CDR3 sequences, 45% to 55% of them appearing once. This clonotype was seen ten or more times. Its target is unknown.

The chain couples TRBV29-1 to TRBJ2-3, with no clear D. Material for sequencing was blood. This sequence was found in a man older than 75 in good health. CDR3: CSVEVTTDTQYF. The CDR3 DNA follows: TGCAGCGTTGAAGTTACCACAGATACGCAGTATTTT.